Here is one TCR beta chain with its context. The data stem from a study of CD8 T cells in Susac syndrome. Reverse transcription of roughly 0.45 to 1 ug RNA used random hexamers. TCR beta CDR3 was amplified by immunoSEQ multiplex PCR. This amplification extended across 54 Vbeta and 13 Jbeta segments. MiXCR, applied by TCRdb to the immunoSEQ multiplex PCR reads, yields one record per CDR3 protein. The sample includes some 190,000 distinct CDR3 sequences, just under 95% of them seen just once. Trimming removed 1 base from V and 3 bases from J, with 13 bases in between. The CDR3 runs 14 residues. Germline-derived CDR1 and CDR2 are SQVTM and ANQGSEA. TCR beta from blood CD8+ and CD4+ T cells was sequenced.

The TCR sequence derives from a human donor in good health. The source material was CD4+ T cells from PBMCs. The chain combines TRBV29-1 with TRBJ2-7, with D possibly being TRBD2 (7 bases). CDR3 protein: CSVEGEGGLYEQYF. The CDR3 bases are TGCAGCGTTGAAGGGGAGGGGGGGCTCTACGAGCAGTACTTC.